This T cell receptor (beta chain) was sequenced in a study of spatial heterogeneity in lung cancer. For the study at large: Median follow-up for sequenced PBMC samples was about two years after resection, when such samples existed. Study-wide findings and caveats: Tumor TCRs that were ubiquitous and expanded showed up in blood more at resection than follow-up.

This clonotype occurred many times. What it binds is not known. Using its own MiXCR run on the 5' RACE reads, TCRdb lists one record per CDR3 protein. The sample has tens of thousands of distinct CDR3 sequences; 9% to 10% are singletons. The time point is: blood at routine non-recurrence follow-up after resection. Whole RNA from tumor, nontumor lung or frozen PBMC was sequenced unsorted. Sequenced material: PBMCs, taken at follow-up. The TCR was taken from a male donor with early-stage non-small cell lung cancer.

CDR3 sequence (DNA): TGTGCCAGCAGGATAGCGGGGGGGCCTCCAGATACGCAGTATTTT. Encoded protein: CASRIAGGPPDTQYF. The chain links TRBV2 to TRBJ2-3, with 11 bases matching TRBD2. CDR1 and CDR2 from the germline V gene are SNHLY and FYNNEI. J gave up 4 bases and V 6 bases, and 6 bases lay outside the gene matches. The CDR3 extends over 15 amino acids.